Each of the 9 T cell receptor beta chains below was sequenced from the same sample in a study of radiotherapy plus CTLA-4 blockade in lung cancer. TCRdb keeps only in-frame clones here, not all; method: immunoSEQ multiplex PCR. The table includes roughly 51,000 clones, around nine tenths detected once. Source: peripheral blood, taken from a patient treated with radiotherapy plus ipilimumab. These receptors were taken from a human donor with non-small cell lung cancer that progressed on radiotherapy plus ipilimumab. Some clones in this sample may be carry-over from other donors' samples.

The rearrangement uses TRBV19 and TRBJ2-3, with TRBD2 matching 13 bases. This CDR3 is 17 amino acids long. Per germline, CDR1 LNHDA and CDR2 SQIVND (reference sequence). Unmatched junction bases numbered 14, after V lost 10 bases and J lost 4 bases. The CDR3 DNA reads as TGTGCCACCACCCCGACTAGCGGGAGGTGGGGCGCAGATACGCAGTATTTT. Its protein is CATTPTSGRWGADTQYF.

The chain is built from TRBV5-8 and TRBJ1-1; D unclear. The CDR3 extends over 12 amino acids. The V end was cut by 2 bases, the J end by 6 bases, with 8 bases between. CDR1 is SGHTS and CDR2 is YDEGEE in the germline V gene. CDR3 amino acids: CASSFRFSEAFF. As DNA, the CDR3 is TGTGCCAGCAGCTTCAGGTTCTCTGAAGCTTTCTTT. Full variable domain (missing parts from reference TRBV5-8 and TRBJ1-1): EAGVTQSPTHLIKTRGQQATLRCSPISGHTSVYWYQQALGLGLQFLLWYDEGEERNRGNFPPRFSGRQFPNYSSELNVNALELEDSALYLCASSFRFSEAFFGQGTRLTVV.

The rearrangement uses TRBV7-8 and TRBJ2-6; TRBD2 matches at 7 bases. Germline V CDR1 and CDR2: SGHVS, FQNEAQ. The CDR3 totals 17 residues. V dropped 3 bases and J dropped 0; count of bases not matched to a gene: 5. The chain's CDR3 is CASSFGTTSSGANVLTF. The CDR3 DNA reads as TGTGCCAGCAGCTTCGGGACTACCAGCTCTGGGGCCAACGTCCTGACTTTC. Using reference TRBV7-8 and TRBJ2-6 for the parts outside the CDR3, the full variable domain is GAGVSQSPRYKVAKRGQDVALRCDPISGHVSLFWYQQALGQGPEFLTYFQNEAQLDKSGLPSDRFFAERPEGSVSTLKIQRTQQEDSAVYLCASSFGTTSSGANVLTFGAGSRLTVL.

This clone was counted a single time. This chain joins TRBV4-1 and TRBJ2-1, with no clear D. This CDR3 is 14 amino acids long. Germline assignment: CDR1 MGHRA and CDR2 YSYEKL. The V and J ends lost 4 bases and 3 bases respectively, with 10 bases between them. The CDR3 loop reads CASSPQKIYNEQFF. In DNA, the CDR3 is TGCGCCAGCAGCCCGCAGAAAATCTACAATGAGCAGTTCTTC.

CDR3 bases: TGTGCCAGGACCGGGACAGGGTTACACGAGCAGTACTTC. Protein: CARTGTGLHEQYF. This rearrangement joins TRBV21-1 to TRBJ2-7; TRBD1 is the table's D call, not checked against the DNA. TRBV21-1 is marked as a pseudogene. The CDR3 is 13 amino acids.

CDR3 coding DNA: TGTGCCATCAGTGAGGGACAGGTTTTTGAAAAACTGTTTTTT. It codes for CAISEGQVFEKLFF. The chain has TRBV10-3 and TRBJ1-4; 7 nucleotides align to TRBD1. The junction had 4 bases not matched to a gene; V was cut back by 2 bases and J by 7 bases. This CDR3 is built from 14 residues. Germline V lookup: CDR1 ENHRY, CDR2 SYGVKD.

V usage is TRBV6-5 and J usage is TRBJ1-3; 7 bases are a match to TRBD1. With 7 bases clipped from V and 4 bases from J, the junction kept 10 bases outside the gene matches. The CDR3 has 15 amino acids. CDR1 and CDR2 (germline): MNHEY, SVGAGI. This chain's CDR3 is CASKRGTAAGNTIYF. The CDR3 DNA reads TGTGCCAGCAAGAGAGGGACAGCTGCCGGAAACACCATATATTTT.

V gene TRBV6-6 combines with J gene TRBJ1-1, with D tentatively TRBD1 (5 bases). The V gene's germline CDR1 is MNHNY and CDR2 SVGAGI (reference sequence). This CDR3 spans 15 amino acids. V was pared by 7 bases and J by 1 base, with 16 bases between. The CDR3 sequence: CASTTRGLRNTEAFF. The CDR3 region has the DNA TGTGCCAGCACCACCCGGGGACTCAGGAACACTGAAGCTTTCTTT.

J is TRBJ2-5 and V is TRBV29-1; tentative D call: TRBD2 (5 bases). The CDR3 has 13 amino acids. CDR1 and CDR2 (germline): SQVTM, ANQGSEA. Deletions cut 7 bases from V and 4 bases from J, with 16 bases between. CDR3 amino acids: CSAHSSGGETQYF. The CDR3 DNA is TGCAGCGCCCACTCCAGTGGAGGAGAGACCCAGTACTTC.